Presented here are 18 T cell receptor beta chains from one specimen sequenced in a study of CD8+ T cells in alopecia areata (dated by TCRdb to the late 2010s). Library generation was performed with the immunoSEQ multiplex PCR assay. For TCR sequencing, RNA was extracted from every sample and reverse transcribed into cDNA to serve as template. In TCRdb, the immuneACCESS table is reduced to in-frame sequences with V and J assigned. These tables do not hold every clone; where another copy was compared, an unresolved V gene accounts for under half, and the others remain unexplained. This sample shows over 100,000 clones, and none of them turns up only once. Jointly, the top ten make up around a fifth of the sample. The sequencing sample was made of lesional skin. The receptors here all came from a C3H/HeJ mouse with alopecia areata. Mice of this strain bear MHC haplotype H2-k.

This clone was seen only a few times. The gene names given are mouse names. Read data end 4 residues before the CDR3 end; the end is taken from the germline J gene. The chain joins TRBV1 to TRBJ2-3, with TRBD1 matching over 10 bases. V lost 0 bases to trimming and J lost 3 bases; unmatched junction nucleotides: 6. Germline V CDR1 and CDR2: NSQYPW, LRSPGD (reference sequence). The CDR3 is made up of 17 amino acids. The CDR3 loop is CTCSADLGQGKAETLYF. CDR3 DNA (partial): TGCACCTGCAGTGCAGATCTGGGACAGGGGAAGGCAGAA.

The sample holds a few counts of this clone. Gene names refer to mouse genes. The read terminates 4 residues ahead of where the CDR3 ends, so the germline J gene completes it. The genes are TRBV16 and TRBJ2-1; 10 bases match TRBD1. CDR1 and CDR2 (germline): SGHSA, FRNQAP. The junction had 1 base not matched to a gene; V was cut back by 3 bases and J by 5 bases. The CDR3 extends over 14 amino acids. CDR3 bases read: TGTGCAAGCAGCTTGGGACAGGGGAATGCT. Its translation: CASSLGQGNA. The full CDR3 protein reads CASSLGQGNAEQFF.

As regards this clone: Genes and germline come from the mouse. The observed sequence ends 4 residues before the CDR3 terminus, with the missing tail filled in from the germline J gene. The chain joins TRBV13-3 to TRBJ1-1; 9 bases match TRBD1. There are 14 residues in the CDR3. CDR1 NNHDY and CDR2 SYVADS come from the germline V gene. The CDR3 here is CASSPDRGGSEVFF. The CDR3 DNA, read in part, is TGTGCCAGCAGTCCGGACAGGGGTGGGTCA.

Remarks on this clone: All gene names here are mouse names. With the read ending 4 residues before the CDR3 end, the germline J gene is used to fill in that end. The rearrangement uses TRBV1 and TRBJ2-7; TRBD2 agrees at 8 bases. The CDR3 is 12 amino acids. The germline gives CDR1 NSQYPW, CDR2 LRSPGD (reference sequence). V shed 11 bases, J shed 3 bases, and the junction held 6 bases outside the gene matches. The CDR3 sequence: CTLSGTGYEQYF. CDR3 DNA, as far as it was read: TGCACCCTCTCCGGGACTGGCTAT.

The sample holds a few counts of this clone. The gene names given are mouse names. The read ends 4 residues early relative to the CDR3; the germline J gene fills the gap. The gene calls are TRBV13-3 and TRBJ1-4; TRBD1 matches at 12 bases. Germline loops: CDR1 NNHDY, CDR2 SYVADS. V was clipped by 3 bases and J by 1 base; unmatched bases: 4. This CDR3 has 17 residues. The sequenced CDR3 bases are TGTGCCAGCAGTGGAGGGACAGGGGGCGCTTCCAACGAA. Protein: CASSGGTGGASNE. The CDR3 reads in full as CASSGGTGGASNERLFF.

This clone was seen a few times. Gene names refer to mouse genes. The read finishes 4 residues shy of the CDR3 end, and the germline J gene is used to complete it. The V gene is TRBV13-3, the J gene TRBJ2-4; 9 positions agree with TRBD1. The CDR3 loop spans 16 amino acids. The J segment lost 0 bases and the V segment lost 3 bases, leaving 5 bases of the junction unmatched. The germline CDR1 and CDR2 sequences are NNHDY and SYVADS. The CDR3 bases that were read are TGTGCCAGCAGTGGGACAGGGGTTTGGAGTCAAAAC. Protein product: CASSGTGVWSQN. The complete CDR3 reads CASSGTGVWSQNTLYF.

This clone has just a few counts. Germline and genes here are mouse. Sequencing ends 4 residues short of the CDR3 end; the germline J gene provides the rest. The gene calls are TRBV13-3 and TRBJ2-5; 7 bases are shared with TRBD1. Germline V gene data show CDR1 as NNHDY and CDR2 as SYVADS. V lost 4 bases and J lost 0; bases outside the gene matches: 5. The CDR3 contains 15 residues. CDR3 region: CASSPTGYNQDTQYF. CDR3 DNA, as far as it was read: TGTGCCAGCAGTCCGACAGGGTATAACCAAGAC.

This clone was observed a handful of times. Gene names denote mouse genes. Read coverage stops 4 residues before the CDR3 terminus; the germline J gene supplies the remainder. The chain has TRBV13-3 and TRBJ2-5; 8 nucleotides agree with TRBD1. This CDR3 has 12 residues. CDR1 and CDR2 (germline): NNHDY, SYVADS. The part of the CDR3 DNA that was read is TGTGCCAGCGGACAGGGAAGAGAC. This sequence encodes CASGQGRD. In full, the CDR3 is CASGQGRDTQYF.

This clone showed up just a few times. Gene labels here are mouse ones. The read ends 4 residues early relative to the CDR3; the germline J gene fills the gap. The chain uses TRBV13-3 and TRBJ1-2; no definite D call. CDR1 is NNHDY, CDR2 SYVADS, per germline. This CDR3 has 12 amino acids. V was cut by 5 bases and J by 2 bases, with 7 bases left in between. The CDR3 loop reads CASSQINSDYTF. Partial CDR3 DNA: TGTGCCAGCAGCCAGATCAACTCC.

This clone was counted ten times or more. The genes and germline here are from mouse. The read falls 4 residues short of the CDR3 end, and the missing part is taken from the germline J gene. The V gene is TRBV13-3, the J gene TRBJ2-4, with D tentatively TRBD1 (6 bases). This CDR3 comprises 13 residues. The germline CDR1 and CDR2 sequences are NNHDY and SYVADS. The part of the CDR3 DNA that was read is TGTGCCAGCAGTTGGGACAAAAAAAAC. It codes for CASSWDKKN. The full-length CDR3 reads as CASSWDKKNTLYF.

This clone was observed a handful of times. Mouse germline and gene names are used. The sequenced fragment ends 4 residues before the CDR3 boundary, so the rest is inferred from the germline J gene. The J gene is TRBJ2-3, the V gene TRBV1, with 8 bases identical to TRBD1. CDR3 length: 14 amino acids. Germline V lookup: CDR1 NSQYPW, CDR2 LRSPGD (reference sequence). V lost 2 bases, J lost 3 bases, and 1 base stayed unmatched. The CDR3 DNA, read in part, is TGCACCTGCAGTGCACAGGGGGCGGCAGAA. Amino acids: CTCSAQGAAE. The complete CDR3 sequence is CTCSAQGAAETLYF.

In regard to this clone: The listed TCRdb protein conflicts with the DNA translation at residue 12, and the protein shown is translated directly from the DNA. Genes and germline are mouse. The read is 3 residues too short to cover the CDR3 end, so that end is filled in from the germline J gene. This chain uses TRBV1 with TRBJ1-6; 8 bases line up with TRBD1. TRBJ1-6 falls under the ORF class, with uncertain function. Germline trimming cut 3 bases from V and 7 bases from J; bases unmatched to any gene: 5. Germline V gene data show CDR1 as NSQYPW and CDR2 as LRSPGD (reference sequence). The CDR3 loop spans 15 amino acids. This chain's CDR3 is CTCSAQGAGNSPLYF. The part of the CDR3 DNA that was read is TGCACCTGCAGTGCTCAGGGGGCGGGGAATTCGCCC.

This clone was found a few times. The listed genes are named as in mouse. The read ends 4 residues early relative to the CDR3; the germline J gene fills the gap. The chain joins TRBV13-3 to TRBJ2-1; 7 nucleotides line up with TRBD2. CDR3 size: 15 residues. V lost 5 bases and J lost 2; bases outside the gene matches: 7. Germline CDR1 and CDR2: NNHDY and SYVADS. The CDR3 sequence: CASRTGGGDYAEQFF. CDR3 bases read: TGTGCCAGCAGGACCGGCGGGGGGGACTATGCT.

This clone appeared a few times. Mouse names are used for the genes. The CDR3 protein is CASSIEGAMAEQFF. The CDR3 bases that were read are TGTGCCAGCAGTATCGAGGGGGCGATGGCT. The chain couples TRBV19 to TRBJ2-1; maybe TRBD1 (7 bases). Coverage ceases 4 residues before the CDR3 finishes, and the germline J gene fills in the end. This CDR3 region has 14 residues. Germline V gives CDR1 FNHDT, CDR2 SITEND (reference sequence).

On this clone itself: Gene names and germline refer to mouse. CDR3 DNA, as far as it was read: TGTGCCAGCAGTCGGACAAACTCCTAT. This sequence encodes CASSRTNSY. The CDR3 in its entirety is CASSRTNSYEQYF. The chain carries TRBV13-3 and TRBJ2-7, with D possibly matching TRBD1 (5 bases). The observed sequence ends 4 residues before the CDR3 terminus, with the missing tail filled in from the germline J gene. Germline CDR1 reads NNHDY; CDR2 reads SYVADS. Trimming took 4 bases from V and 0 from J, leaving 8 bases between them. The CDR3 has 13 amino acids.

With regard to this clone: Genes and germline are mouse. The read finishes 4 residues shy of the CDR3 end, and the germline J gene is used to complete it. V is TRBV13-3 and J is TRBJ1-4, with D perhaps TRBD1 (5 bases). CDR1 and CDR2 (germline): NNHDY, SYVADS. The length of the CDR3 is 13 residues. The V and J ends lost 6 bases and 6 bases respectively, with 12 bases between them. The sequenced part of the CDR3 DNA is TGTGCCAGCAAAGGACACCGCCACGAA. Protein sequence: CASKGHRHE. The entire CDR3 protein is CASKGHRHERLFF.

This clone has a count of ten or more. Mouse gene names apply. The read terminates 4 residues ahead of where the CDR3 ends, so the germline J gene completes it. The chain links TRBV19 to TRBJ2-7; 11 bases match TRBD1. Looked up from germline, CDR1 is FNHDT and CDR2 is SITEND (reference sequence). The CDR3 runs 16 residues. V was clipped by 2 bases and J by 0 bases; unmatched bases: 4. CDR3 bases read: TGTGCCAGCAGTATTACCGGGACAGGGGGCTCCTAT. Protein sequence: CASSITGTGGSY. The complete CDR3 sequence is CASSITGTGGSYEQYF.

The table lists this clone with a few counts. Gene names are mouse gene names. The read is 4 residues too short to cover the CDR3 end, so that end is filled in from the germline J gene. The chain carries TRBV13-3 and TRBJ2-2; D is perhaps TRBD2 (6 bases). Trimming pared 2 bases from V and 0 bases from J, leaving 11 bases between. There are 16 residues in the CDR3. Germline V gene data show CDR1 as NNHDY and CDR2 as SYVADS. The CDR3 loop reads CASSENWEANTGQLYF. The CDR3 DNA, read in part, is TGTGCCAGCAGTGAGAACTGGGAAGCAAACACCGGG.